These 10 T cell receptor beta chains originate from one sample sequenced in a study of spatial heterogeneity in lung cancer. Noted time point: sample taken at primary tumor resection. TCRdb passed the 5' RACE reads through MiXCR, listing each CDR3 protein once. Of about 7,900 distinct CDR3 sequences listed, 4% to 5.5% are singletons. Here the sequenced sample was PBMCs, taken at surgery. Source of these receptors: a male donor with early-stage non-small cell lung cancer.

Ten or more counts support this clonotype. V is TRBV4-2 and J is TRBJ2-1; TRBD2 matches at 7 bases. Germline lookup yields CDR1 LGHNA and CDR2 YNFKEQ. The V segment lost 4 bases and the J segment 7 bases; nucleotides outside the gene matches: 10. The CDR3 totals 15 residues. The CDR3 region has the DNA TGTGCCAGCAGCCCTGGGACTACACCACTGAATGAGCAGTTCTTC. It translates to CASSPGTTPLNEQFF.

This clonotype was observed a few times. The chain couples TRBV5-1 to TRBJ2-5, with D perhaps TRBD1 (6 bases). This CDR3 comprises 13 residues. The germline V gene encodes CDR1 SGHRS and CDR2 YFSETQ. Trimming shortened V by 2 bases and J by 7 bases, and 12 bases separated the two germline ends. The CDR3 DNA follows: TGCGCCAGCAGCTTCGGACAGTCACGGACCCAGTACTTC. This codes for CASSFGQSRTQYF. The complete variable domain, with remaining parts taken from reference TRBV5-1 and TRBJ2-5, reads KAGVTQTPRYLIKTRGQQVTLSCSPISGHRSVSWYQQTPGQGLQFLFEYFSETQRNKGNFPGRFSGRQFSNSRSEMNVSTLELGDSALYLCASSFGQSRTQYFGPGTRLLVL.

This clonotype has a count of ten or more. The genes are TRBV20-1 and TRBJ2-1; TRBD2 agrees at 9 bases. The CDR3 contains 14 residues. Losses at the gene ends were 4 bases for V and 6 bases for J; bases not matched to a gene: 7. Germline assignment: CDR1 DFQATT and CDR2 SNEGSKA (reference sequence). CDR3: CSATEAGGRNEQFF. Here the CDR3 DNA reads TGCAGTGCTACAGAAGCGGGGGGACGCAATGAGCAGTTCTTC.

The rearrangement joins TRBV7-2 to TRBJ2-7; no definite D call. V was pared by 4 bases and J by 4 bases, with 14 bases between. The CDR3 runs 14 residues. Looked up from germline, CDR1 is SGHTA and CDR2 is FQGNSA. This CDR3 is CASSSAVGPYEQYF. The CDR3 DNA reads TGTGCCAGCAGCTCTGCCGTCGGGCCGTACGAGCAGTACTTC.

This clonotype has at least ten counts. V and J are TRBV6-6 and TRBJ2-5; the match to TRBD2 covers 11 bases. Per germline, CDR1 MNHNY and CDR2 SVGAGI (reference sequence). Trimming took 6 bases from V and 13 from J; bases not matched to a gene: 10. The CDR3 is 13 residues long. CDR3 loop: CASRWASGGPGYF. The CDR3 nucleotides are TGTGCCAGCAGATGGGCTAGCGGGGGGCCCGGGTACTTC.

This clonotype was recorded a few times. V and J are TRBV6-5 and TRBJ1-1; 9 positions match TRBD1. With 6 bases clipped from V and 3 bases from J, the junction kept 14 bases outside the gene matches. The CDR3 consists of 17 residues. From germline, CDR1 is MNHEY and CDR2 SVGAGI. The CDR3 loop reads CASSHYPGQGSYTEAFF. The CDR3 DNA reads as TGTGCCAGCAGCCATTATCCGGGACAGGGTTCGTACACTGAAGCTTTCTTT.

Ten or more counts support this clonotype. The rearrangement links TRBV6-5 to TRBJ1-2, with TRBD1 identical over 9 bases. This CDR3 is 14 amino acids long. In germline, CDR1 is MNHEY, CDR2 SVGAGI. The V segment lost 6 bases and the J segment 4 bases; nucleotides outside the gene matches: 6. As DNA, the CDR3 is TGTGCCAGCAGCCGGGACAGGGACTTCTATGGCTACACCTTC. Amino acids: CASSRDRDFYGYTF.

A few counts support this clonotype. At one end the junction does not follow the germline gene, possibly because of a read error. J is TRBJ1-5 and V is TRBV5-5; 8 bases are shared with TRBD1. Germline lookup yields CDR1 SGHKS and CDR2 YYEKEE (reference sequence). The CDR3 runs 15 residues. CDR3 bases: TGTGCCAGCACCTCCTCGGCAGGGGGCAACCAGCCCCAGCATTTT. The encoded protein is CASTSSAGGNQPQHF.

This clonotype was observed many times. V is TRBV7-6 and J is TRBJ1-1; D is uncertain. The CDR3 covers 14 residues. Per germline, CDR1 SGHVS and CDR2 FNYEAQ. V lost 3 bases and J 0 bases, leaving 8 bases between the germline ends. DNA for the CDR3: TGTGCCAGCAGCTTTACAGAGATGAACACTGAAGCTTTCTTT. Protein: CASSFTEMNTEAFF. Looking up the rest from reference TRBV7-6 and TRBJ1-1 gives the full variable domain: GAGVSQSPRYKVTKRGQDVALRCDPISGHVSLYWYRQALGQGPEFLTYFNYEAQQDKSGLPNDRFSAERPEGSISTLTIQRTEQRDSAMYRCASSFTEMNTEAFFGQGTRLTVV.

This clonotype was seen ten or more times. The chain combines TRBV5-5 with TRBJ1-2, with D unresolved. From germline, CDR1 is SGHKS and CDR2 YYEKEE (reference sequence). CDR3 length: 15 amino acids. V dropped 2 bases and J dropped 3 bases, with 14 bases sitting between them. The CDR3 is CASSFKQTAYYGYTF. CDR3 nucleotide sequence: TGTGCCAGCAGCTTTAAACAGACCGCTTACTATGGCTACACCTTC. The whole variable domain, remainder taken from reference TRBV5-5 and TRBJ1-2, is DAGVTQSPTHLIKTRGQQVTLRCSPISGHKSVSWYQQVLGQGPQFIFQYYEKEERGRGNFPDRFSARQFPNYSSELNVNALLLGDSALYLCASSFKQTAYYGYTFGSGTRLTVV.